This TCR beta chain was obtained from a study of blood T cell repertoires in COVID-19. The CDR3 is 15 amino acids. V was pared by 2 bases and J by 9 bases, with 8 bases of the junction left unmatched. From germline, CDR1 is SGHDN and CDR2 FVKESK. Generated by immunoSEQ multiplex PCR, the TCRdb table keeps only in-frame clones and is missing some. The sample carries under 350,000 clones, roughly 87% recorded once. This TCR was sampled from a human donor in a cohort sampled during active COVID-19. Sample: peripheral blood. The V call is TRBV14, the J call TRBJ2-1; 9 bases agree with TRBD2. CDR3 sequence reads: CASSQLAGHWGEQFF. Here the CDR3 DNA reads TGTGCCAGCAGCCAACTAGCGGGACACTGGGGTGAGCAGTTCTTC.